These T cell receptor beta chains were read from a single sample in a study of CD8 T cells in Susac syndrome. Each CDR3 protein gets one entry after TCRdb re-called the immunoSEQ multiplex PCR reads with MiXCR. The repertoire has 130,000 or so distinct CDR3 sequences, 96% of them found once; the top ten carry approximately 0.15%. Sequences were obtained from CD4+ T cells from PBMCs. The receptors here all came from a human donor with Susac syndrome. Each CDR3 is given with its conserved first and last residue. D genes are given only for firm matches. Clone size appears in some rows only: once, few, many, or a class for an expanded clone.

j_call: TRBJ1-2
clone_size: -
v_call: TRBV19
d_call: -
cdr3_nt: TGTGCCAGTAGTATAGGCCGCCTGGGTGATGGCTACACCTTC
cdr3_aa: CASSIGRLGDGYTF

j_call: TRBJ1-5
clone_size: few
v_call: TRBV29-1
d_call: TRBD1
cdr3_nt: TGCAGCGTTGCTGGGACAGACCCCAATCAGCCCCAGCATTTT
cdr3_aa: CSVAGTDPNQPQHF

j_call: TRBJ2-7
clone_size: -
v_call: TRBV3-1
d_call: -
cdr3_nt: TGTGCCAGCAGCAGGTCCGGGCTCTACTACGAGCAGTACTTC
cdr3_aa: CASSRSGLYYEQYF

j_call: TRBJ2-5
clone_size: -
v_call: TRBV30
d_call: -
cdr3_nt: TGTGCCTATACCGTCGGGCGCGAGACCCAGTACTTC
cdr3_aa: CAYTVGRETQYF

j_call: TRBJ2-7
clone_size: -
v_call: TRBV5-1
d_call: -
cdr3_nt: TGCGCCAGCGGTAATGGGCTCAACGAGCAGTACTTC
cdr3_aa: CASGNGLNEQYF

j_call: TRBJ2-5
clone_size: -
v_call: TRBV11-2
d_call: -
cdr3_nt: TGTGCCAGCAGCTCTTCTAGGGGGGAGACCCAGTACTTC
cdr3_aa: CASSSSRGETQYF

j_call: TRBJ2-1
clone_size: -
v_call: TRBV7-9
d_call: -
cdr3_nt: TGTGCCAGCAGCGTGGACAGCCTAACGAAGTTCTTC
cdr3_aa: CASSVDSLTKFF

j_call: TRBJ2-6
clone_size: -
v_call: TRBV6-2/TRBV6-3
d_call: -
cdr3_nt: TGTGCCAGCAGTCGAACACGGGCCGGGGCTGGGGCCAACGTCCTGACTTTC
cdr3_aa: CASSRTRAGAGANVLTF

j_call: TRBJ2-5
clone_size: -
v_call: TRBV7-2
d_call: TRBD1
cdr3_nt: TGTGCCAGCAGCCCGAGGACAGGGGGTTGGCAGACCCAGTACTTC
cdr3_aa: CASSPRTGGWQTQYF

j_call: TRBJ1-4
clone_size: -
v_call: TRBV29-1
d_call: TRBD1
cdr3_nt: TGCAGCGTTGAAGATCCGGACAGGGCAGAAAAACTGTTTTTT
cdr3_aa: CSVEDPDRAEKLFF

j_call: TRBJ2-5
clone_size: -
v_call: TRBV15
d_call: TRBD1
cdr3_nt: TGTGCCACCAGCAGAGGGGGGACAGAAGAGACCCAGTACTTC
cdr3_aa: CATSRGGTEETQYF

j_call: TRBJ1-2
clone_size: -
v_call: TRBV30
d_call: TRBD1
cdr3_nt: TGTGCCTGGAGTGACGGGGGGACCGGGACAGAATTC
cdr3_aa: CAWSDGGTGTEF

j_call: TRBJ1-1
clone_size: few
v_call: TRBV30
d_call: -
cdr3_nt: TGTGCCTGGAGTCCCACCAGGGAGGCTTTCTTT
cdr3_aa: CAWSPTREAFF

j_call: TRBJ2-4
clone_size: -
v_call: TRBV5-1
d_call: -
cdr3_nt: TGCGCCAGCAGCTTTAGGACAGCAGAAAACATTCAGTACTTC
cdr3_aa: CASSFRTAENIQYF

j_call: TRBJ2-1
clone_size: -
v_call: TRBV20-1
d_call: -
cdr3_nt: TGCAGTGCTCCTCTGTTGGCGCGGGGATACAATGAGCAGTTCTTC
cdr3_aa: CSAPLLARGYNEQFF

j_call: TRBJ2-7
clone_size: -
v_call: TRBV9
d_call: -
cdr3_nt: TGTGCCAGCAGCGCTGGGGGCTCTGGGGAGCAGTACTTC
cdr3_aa: CASSAGGSGEQYF

j_call: TRBJ2-5
clone_size: -
v_call: TRBV29-1
d_call: TRBD2
cdr3_nt: TGCAGCGTCGTGAGTAGCGGGAAACCGTCTGAGACCCAGTACTTC
cdr3_aa: CSVVSSGKPSETQYF

j_call: TRBJ2-5
clone_size: -
v_call: TRBV6-2/TRBV6-3
d_call: -
cdr3_nt: TGTGCCAGCACGTTTTGGGGGGAAAGAGGAGAGACCCAGTACTTC
cdr3_aa: CASTFWGERGETQYF

j_call: TRBJ1-1
clone_size: -
v_call: TRBV7-9
d_call: -
cdr3_nt: TGTGCCACCACCGACTGGGCTGAAGCTTTCTTT
cdr3_aa: CATTDWAEAFF

j_call: TRBJ1-1
clone_size: -
v_call: TRBV29-1
d_call: -
cdr3_nt: TGCAGCGTCGAGGGGGTCAGCACTGAAGCTTTCTTT
cdr3_aa: CSVEGVSTEAFF

j_call: TRBJ2-1
clone_size: once
v_call: TRBV11-1
d_call: -
cdr3_nt: TGTGCCAGCAGCTTAGCCCCAGGGGCCTACAATGAGCAGTTCTTC
cdr3_aa: CASSLAPGAYNEQFF